The 20 T cell receptor beta chains presented below share a single source sample, sequenced in a study of identical twins. TCRdb itself ran the 5' RACE reads through MiXCR, one entry per CDR3 protein. The data contain 300,000 to 400,000 distinct CDR3 sequences, around 9.7% of them singletons. Sample: naive T cells sorted from blood. The receptors stem from a woman aged 45-65 years in good health.

V and J are TRBV7-7 and TRBJ2-5; 10 bases map to TRBD1. Per germline, CDR1 SSHAT and CDR2 FNYEAQ (reference sequence). The CDR3 runs to 15 residues. Trimming cost V 5 bases and J 0 bases; bases outside gene matches: 3. The CDR3 spells CASSAGTGDQETQYF. CDR3 in DNA: TGTGCCAGCAGCGCCGGGACAGGGGACCAAGAGACCCAGTACTTC.

The sample holds many counts of this clonotype. The gene calls are TRBV7-8 and TRBJ2-7; TRBD1 matches 7 bases. The CDR3 runs to 12 residues. Germline loops: CDR1 SGHVS, CDR2 FQNEAQ. Germline trimming cut 10 bases from V and 2 bases from J; bases unmatched to any gene: 5. CDR3: CANNDRAYEQYV. The CDR3 coding sequence is TGTGCCAACAACGACAGGGCCTACGAGCAGTACGTC.

The rearrangement uses TRBV5-6 and TRBJ1-2; 11 positions agree with TRBD1. V lost 4 bases to trimming and J lost 6 bases; unmatched junction nucleotides: 8. CDR1 is SGHDT, CDR2 YYEEEE, per germline. The CDR3 has 15 residues. The CDR3: CASSTGQGAANGYTF. DNA of the CDR3: TGTGCCAGCAGCACCGGACAGGGGGCCGCTAATGGCTACACCTTC.

V is TRBV12-3 or TRBV12-4 and J is TRBJ2-1; D not certain. The V end was cut by 6 bases, the J end by 9 bases, with 12 bases between. This CDR3 is built from 12 residues. CDR3 bases: TGTGCCAGCAGGGGATTTGGTCTTGAGCAGTTCTTC. Its translation is CASRGFGLEQFF.

This clonotype was seen ten or more times. This sequence joins TRBV5-5 and TRBJ2-1, with 9 bases that match TRBD2. This CDR3 contains 15 residues. V trimming: 0 bases; J trimming: 9 bases; junction bases outside the gene matches: 7. Germline CDR1 is SGHKS and CDR2 is YYEKEE (reference sequence). The CDR3 DNA reads TGTGCCAGCAGCTTGGTTAGCGGGAGTAAAGCTGAGCAGTTCTTC. As protein: CASSLVSGSKAEQFF.

This clonotype has more than one count but fewer than ten. The chain links TRBV5-1 to TRBJ2-5, with 7 bases that match TRBD2. Germline-derived CDR1 and CDR2 are SGHRS and YFSETQ. This CDR3 contains 14 residues. After removal of 1 base from V and 4 bases from J, the junction contained 4 bases not matched to a gene. CDR3 DNA sequence: TGCGCCAGCAGCTTGTCGGCGGGAGCAGAGACCCAGTACTTC. Its translation is CASSLSAGAETQYF.

This clonotype was seen only a few times. V usage is TRBV12-3 or TRBV12-4 and J usage is TRBJ1-1; D not certain. V lost 0 bases to trimming and J lost 2 bases, with 22 bases between them. The CDR3 consists of 19 residues. In DNA form, the CDR3 reads TGTGCCAGCAGTTTAGCGCGTAGAGGGTTGAGGGTTCCAAACACTGAAGCTTTCTTT. This sequence encodes CASSLARRGLRVPNTEAFF.

This clonotype was recorded at least ten times. The V gene is TRBV10-3, the J gene TRBJ2-3; D gene uncertain. Trimming stripped 7 bases from V and 4 bases from J, with 9 bases between. Germline V gene data show CDR1 as ENHRY and CDR2 as SYGVKD. The CDR3 is 12 residues long. DNA of the CDR3: TGTGCCATCAAAGGCAGTTCAGATACGCAGTATTTT. This codes for CAIKGSSDTQYF.

The V gene is TRBV7-9, the J gene TRBJ2-1; possible D gene TRBD2, 6 bases. Per the germline V gene, CDR1 is SEHNR and CDR2 is FQNEAQ (reference sequence). V was clipped by 5 bases and J by 5 bases, with 16 bases between them. The CDR3 has 15 residues. The CDR3 nucleotides are TGTGCCAGCAGCGGCTGGGCTAGCGTGAACAATGAGCAGTTCTTC. Its translation: CASSGWASVNNEQFF.

This clonotype has just a few counts. The chain links TRBV5-5 to TRBJ2-2; 7 bases fit TRBD2. CDR3 length: 15 residues. Germline lookup yields CDR1 SGHKS and CDR2 YYEKEE (reference sequence). The ends lost 3 bases at V and 3 bases at J; junction bases unmatched: 5. The CDR3 nucleotides are TGTGCCAGCAGCTACTCTAGCGGATACACCGGGGAGCTGTTTTTT. It specifies CASSYSSGYTGELFF.

Ten or more counts support this clonotype. This chain uses TRBV12-3 or TRBV12-4 with TRBJ1-4, with unresolved D. The CDR3 covers 14 residues. V was trimmed by 5 bases and J by 5 bases, leaving 12 bases between them. The CDR3 sequence: CASSIRRGNEKLFF. CDR3 bases: TGTGCCAGCAGTATCCGCCGAGGGAATGAAAAACTGTTTTTT.

This clonotype has more than one count but fewer than ten. The chain employs TRBV10-3 and TRBJ1-6, with 10 bases matching TRBD1. Trimming cost V 3 bases and J 7 bases; bases outside gene matches: 3. Germline-derived CDR1 and CDR2 are ENHRY and SYGVKD. The CDR3 loop spans 15 amino acids. CDR3 sequence: CAISDWGQGNSPLHF. CDR3 in DNA: TGTGCCATCAGTGATTGGGGACAGGGGAATTCACCCCTCCACTTT.

The chain recombines TRBV2 with TRBJ2-3; D remains unclear. The CDR3 contains 12 residues. Germline values: CDR1 SNHLY, CDR2 FYNNEI. The germline V and J ends were trimmed by 5 bases and 7 bases, with 10 bases remaining between them. The CDR3 nucleotides read TGTGCCAGCAGTTACAGCCCAAATACGCAGTATTTT. Amino acid sequence: CASSYSPNTQYF.

This clonotype has just a few counts. CDR3 DNA: TGTGCCAGCAGCCATGGACCCCCTCGCGAGCAGTACTTC. This encodes CASSHGPPREQYF. The chain carries TRBV3-1 and TRBJ2-7; D remains unclear. The CDR3 loop spans 13 amino acids. Trimming removed 3 bases from V and 6 bases from J, with 12 bases in between. CDR1 and CDR2 (germline): LGHDT, YNNKEL (reference sequence).

The chain has TRBV7-8 and TRBJ2-1; D unclear. Germline lookup yields CDR1 SGHVS and CDR2 FQNEAQ. The germline V and J ends were trimmed by 3 bases and 9 bases, with 21 bases remaining between them. The CDR3 has 16 residues. Written as DNA, the CDR3 is TGTGCCAGCAGCTTCTTCCGGAGAAGGGTTATCAGTGAGCAGTTCTTC. This codes for CASSFFRRRVISEQFF.

CDR3 sequence (DNA): TGTGCCAGCGGGACAGGCGGATCTTTCGAGCAGTACTTC. It is translated as CASGTGGSFEQYF. V and J are TRBV27 and TRBJ2-7; 8 positions agree with TRBD1. The germline CDR1 and CDR2 sequences are MNHEY and SMNVEV (reference sequence). The CDR3 consists of 13 residues. After removal of 8 bases from V and 6 bases from J, the junction contained 9 bases not matched to a gene.

The genes are TRBV6-1 and TRBJ2-5, with 8 bases identical to TRBD2. V dropped 1 base and J dropped 5; count of bases not matched to a gene: 6. Per the germline V gene, CDR1 is MNHNS and CDR2 is SASEGT. This CDR3 has 15 amino acids. CDR3: CASSEVAGGGETQYF. CDR3 sequence (DNA): TGTGCCAGCAGTGAAGTGGCGGGAGGTGGGGAGACCCAGTACTTC.

The chain recombines TRBV18 with TRBJ2-2; D ambiguous. The CDR3 loop spans 14 amino acids. Germline V gene sequence: CDR1 KGHSH, CDR2 LQKENI. Deletions cut 6 bases from V and 7 bases from J, with 15 bases between. The CDR3 here is CASSPTLADGELFF. In DNA form, the CDR3 reads TGTGCCAGCTCGCCCACCCTCGCGGACGGGGAGCTGTTTTTT.

The chain joins TRBV29-1 to TRBJ2-7; 7 bases line up with TRBD1. Per the germline V gene, CDR1 is SQVTM and CDR2 is ANQGSEA. This CDR3 has 14 residues. J was trimmed by 2 bases and V by 6 bases; bases with no gene match: 10. In DNA form, the CDR3 reads TGCAGCGTGGCAAAGGGGGACAGACCCTACGAGCAGTACGTC. It is translated as CSVAKGDRPYEQYV.

This clonotype has just a few counts. The chain has TRBV4-1 and TRBJ2-1; weak D call: TRBD2 (6 bases). The germline CDR1 and CDR2 sequences are MGHRA and YSYEKL. The CDR3 is 16 amino acids. Trimming took 2 bases from V and 0 from J, leaving 11 bases between them. This chain's CDR3 is CASSQLATSSYNEQFF. In nucleotides, the CDR3 is TGCGCCAGCAGCCAACTAGCGACTAGCTCCTACAATGAGCAGTTCTTC.